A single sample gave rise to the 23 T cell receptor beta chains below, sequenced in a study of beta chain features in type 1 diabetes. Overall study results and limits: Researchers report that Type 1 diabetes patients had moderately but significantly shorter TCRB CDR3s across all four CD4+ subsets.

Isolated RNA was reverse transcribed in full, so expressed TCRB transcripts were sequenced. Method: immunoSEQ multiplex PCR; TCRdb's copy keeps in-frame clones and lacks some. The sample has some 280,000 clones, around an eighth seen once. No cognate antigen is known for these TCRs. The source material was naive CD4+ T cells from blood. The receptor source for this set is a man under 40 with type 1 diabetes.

This CDR3 is CASNLRTGNTEAFF. In DNA form, the CDR3 reads TGCGCCAGCAACCTTCGAACAGGCAACACTGAAGCTTTCTTT. The gene calls are TRBV5-1 and TRBJ1-1; possible D gene TRBD1, 5 bases. Germline V gene lookup returns CDR1 SGHRS and CDR2 YFSETQ. The CDR3 is made up of 14 amino acids. Trimming took off 6 bases at V and 2 bases at J, with 14 bases between the two ends.

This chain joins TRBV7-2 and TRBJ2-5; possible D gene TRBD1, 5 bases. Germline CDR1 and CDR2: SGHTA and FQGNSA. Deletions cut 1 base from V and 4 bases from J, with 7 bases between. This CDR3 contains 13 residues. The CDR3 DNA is TGTGCCAGCAGCTTAGGGCAGGGAGAGACCCAGTACTTC. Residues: CASSLGQGETQYF. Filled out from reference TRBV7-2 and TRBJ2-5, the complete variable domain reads GAGVSQSPSNKVTEKGKDVELRCDPISGHTALYWYRQSLGQGLEFLIYFQGNSAPDKSGLPSDRFSAERTGGSVSTLTIQRTQQEDSAVYLCASSLGQGETQYFGPGTRLLVL.

This CDR3 reads CASSFSHGTTSYNEQFF. The DNA for the CDR3 is TGTGCCAGCAGTTTTTCCCACGGGACTACCTCCTACAATGAGCAGTTCTTC. The gene calls are TRBV27 and TRBJ2-1; 7 bases line up with TRBD2. The CDR3 sequence is 17 residues long. CDR1 and CDR2 (germline): MNHEY, SMNVEV (reference sequence). V dropped 3 bases and J dropped 0; count of bases not matched to a gene: 8.

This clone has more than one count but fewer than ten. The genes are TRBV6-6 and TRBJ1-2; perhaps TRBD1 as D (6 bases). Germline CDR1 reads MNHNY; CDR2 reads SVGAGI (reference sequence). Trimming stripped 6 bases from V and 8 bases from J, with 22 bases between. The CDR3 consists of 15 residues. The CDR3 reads CASRIPGPPTGGYTF. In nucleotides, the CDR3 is TGTGCCAGCAGGATTCCGGGACCTCCAACAGGGGGCTACACCTTC.

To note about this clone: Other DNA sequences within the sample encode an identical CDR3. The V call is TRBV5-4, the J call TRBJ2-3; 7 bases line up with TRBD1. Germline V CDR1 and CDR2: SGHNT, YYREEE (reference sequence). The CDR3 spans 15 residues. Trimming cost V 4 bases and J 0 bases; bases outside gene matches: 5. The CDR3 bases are TGTGCCAGCAGCCTCTCGGGACAGAGCACAGATACGCAGTATTTT. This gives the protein CASSLSGQSTDTQYF.

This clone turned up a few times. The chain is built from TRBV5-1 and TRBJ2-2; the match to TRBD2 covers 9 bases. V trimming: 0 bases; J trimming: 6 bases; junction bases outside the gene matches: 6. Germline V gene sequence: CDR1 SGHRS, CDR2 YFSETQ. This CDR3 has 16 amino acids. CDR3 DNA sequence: TGCGCCAGCAGCTTGGGACTAGCGGCAAACGCCGGGGAGCTGTTTTTT. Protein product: CASSLGLAANAGELFF.

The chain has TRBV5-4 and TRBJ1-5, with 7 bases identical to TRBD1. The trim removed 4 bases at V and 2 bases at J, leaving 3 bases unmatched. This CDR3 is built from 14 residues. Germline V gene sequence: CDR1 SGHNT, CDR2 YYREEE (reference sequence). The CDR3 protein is CASSKQGGNQPQHF. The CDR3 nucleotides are TGTGCCAGCAGCAAGCAGGGGGGCAATCAGCCCCAGCATTTT.

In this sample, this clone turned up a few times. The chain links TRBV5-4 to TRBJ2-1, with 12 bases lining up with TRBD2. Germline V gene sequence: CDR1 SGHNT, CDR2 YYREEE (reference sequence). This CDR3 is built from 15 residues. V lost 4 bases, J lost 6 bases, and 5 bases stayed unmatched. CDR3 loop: CASSKTTSGSNEQFF. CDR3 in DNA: TGTGCCAGCAGCAAGACGACTAGCGGGAGCAATGAGCAGTTCTTC.

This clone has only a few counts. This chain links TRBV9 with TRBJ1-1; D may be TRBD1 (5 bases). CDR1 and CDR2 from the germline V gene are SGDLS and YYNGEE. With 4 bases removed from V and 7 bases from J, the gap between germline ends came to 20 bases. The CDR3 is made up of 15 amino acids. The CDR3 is CASSQGEGLRGEAFF. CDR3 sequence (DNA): TGTGCCAGCAGCCAAGGGGAGGGTTTGAGGGGTGAAGCTTTCTTT. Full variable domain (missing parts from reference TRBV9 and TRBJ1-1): DSGVTQTPKHLITATGQRVTLRCSPRSGDLSVYWYQQSLDQGLQFLIQYYNGEERAKGNILERFSAQQFPDLHSELNLSSLELGDSALYFCASSQGEGLRGEAFFGQGTRLTVV.

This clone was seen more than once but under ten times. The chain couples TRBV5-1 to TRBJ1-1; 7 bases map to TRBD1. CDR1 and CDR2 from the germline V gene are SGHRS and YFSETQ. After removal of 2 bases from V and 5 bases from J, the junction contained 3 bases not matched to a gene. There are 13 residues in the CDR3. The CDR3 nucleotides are TGCGCCAGCAGCTTAACAGGGGAGACTGAAGCTTTCTTT. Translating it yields CASSLTGETEAFF.

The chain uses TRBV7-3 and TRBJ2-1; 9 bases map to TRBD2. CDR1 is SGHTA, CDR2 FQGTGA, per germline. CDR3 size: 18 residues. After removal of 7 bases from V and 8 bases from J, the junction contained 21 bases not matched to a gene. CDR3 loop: CASITYSSAGGPCYEQFF. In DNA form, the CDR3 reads TGTGCCAGCATCACTTACTCCTCGGCGGGAGGGCCCTGCTATGAGCAGTTCTTC.

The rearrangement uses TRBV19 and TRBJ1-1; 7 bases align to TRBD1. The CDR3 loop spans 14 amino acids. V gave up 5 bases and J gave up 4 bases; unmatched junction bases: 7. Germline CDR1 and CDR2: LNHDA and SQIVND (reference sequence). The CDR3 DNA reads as TGTGCCAGTAGTTGGGGACAGCCGGTCACTGAAGCTTTCTTT. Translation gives CASSWGQPVTEAFF.

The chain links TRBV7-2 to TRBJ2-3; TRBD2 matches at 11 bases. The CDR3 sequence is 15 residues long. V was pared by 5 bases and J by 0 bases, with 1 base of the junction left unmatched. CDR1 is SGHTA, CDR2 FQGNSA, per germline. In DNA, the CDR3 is TGTGCCAGCAGCCGACTAGCGGGGAGCACAGATACGCAGTATTTT. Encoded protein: CASSRLAGSTDTQYF.

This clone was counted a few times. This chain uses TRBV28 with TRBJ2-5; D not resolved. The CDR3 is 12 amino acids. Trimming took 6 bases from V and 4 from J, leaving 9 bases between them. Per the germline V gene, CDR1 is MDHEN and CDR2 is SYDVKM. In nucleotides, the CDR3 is TGTGCCAGCAGGTCAGGTCCAGAGACCCAGTACTTC. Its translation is CASRSGPETQYF.

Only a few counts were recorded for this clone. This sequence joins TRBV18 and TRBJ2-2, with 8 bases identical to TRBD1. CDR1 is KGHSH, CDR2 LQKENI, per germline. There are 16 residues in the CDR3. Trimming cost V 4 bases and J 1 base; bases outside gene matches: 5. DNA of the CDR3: TGTGCCAGCTCACTGCCGGGACAGGTGAACACCGGGGAGCTGTTTTTT. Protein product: CASSLPGQVNTGELFF.

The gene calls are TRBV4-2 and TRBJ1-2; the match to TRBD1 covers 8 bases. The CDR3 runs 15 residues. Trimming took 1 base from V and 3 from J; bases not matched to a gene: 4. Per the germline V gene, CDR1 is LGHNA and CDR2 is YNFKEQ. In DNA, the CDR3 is TGTGCCAGCAGCCAAGGAGCAGGGGGCGACTATGGCTACACCTTC. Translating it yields CASSQGAGGDYGYTF.

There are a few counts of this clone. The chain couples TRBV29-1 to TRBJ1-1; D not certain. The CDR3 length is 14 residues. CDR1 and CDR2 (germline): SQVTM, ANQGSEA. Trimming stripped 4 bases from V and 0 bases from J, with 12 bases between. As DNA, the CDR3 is TGCAGCGTTGCTTTTAATTCTCTGAACACTGAAGCTTTCTTT. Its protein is CSVAFNSLNTEAFF.

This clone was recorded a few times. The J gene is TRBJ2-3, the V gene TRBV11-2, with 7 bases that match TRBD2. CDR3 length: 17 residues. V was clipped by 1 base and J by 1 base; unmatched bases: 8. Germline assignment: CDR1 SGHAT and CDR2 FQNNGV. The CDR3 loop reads CASSLGRGSWGTDTQYF. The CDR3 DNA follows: TGTGCCAGCAGCTTAGGGCGCGGGAGTTGGGGCACAGATACGCAGTATTTT.

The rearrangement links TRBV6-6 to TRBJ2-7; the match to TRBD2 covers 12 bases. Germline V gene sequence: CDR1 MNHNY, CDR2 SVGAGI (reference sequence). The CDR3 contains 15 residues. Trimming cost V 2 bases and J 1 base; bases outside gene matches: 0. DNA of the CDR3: TGTGCCAGCAGTTACGGACTAGCGGGATCCTACGAGCAGTACTTC. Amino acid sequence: CASSYGLAGSYEQYF.

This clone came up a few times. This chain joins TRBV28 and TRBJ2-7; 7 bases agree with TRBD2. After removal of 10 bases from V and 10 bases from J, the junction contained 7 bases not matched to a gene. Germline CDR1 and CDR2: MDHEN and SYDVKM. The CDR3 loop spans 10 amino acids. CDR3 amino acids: CATTGEGQYF. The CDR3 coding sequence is TGTGCCACCACCGGGGAGGGCCAGTACTTC.

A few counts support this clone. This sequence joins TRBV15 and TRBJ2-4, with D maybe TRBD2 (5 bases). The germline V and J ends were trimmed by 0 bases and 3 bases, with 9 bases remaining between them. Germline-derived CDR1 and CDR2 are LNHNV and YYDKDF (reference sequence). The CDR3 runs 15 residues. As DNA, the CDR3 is TGTGCCACCAGCAGAGAGGGAGTAATCAAAAACATTCAGTACTTC. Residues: CATSREGVIKNIQYF.

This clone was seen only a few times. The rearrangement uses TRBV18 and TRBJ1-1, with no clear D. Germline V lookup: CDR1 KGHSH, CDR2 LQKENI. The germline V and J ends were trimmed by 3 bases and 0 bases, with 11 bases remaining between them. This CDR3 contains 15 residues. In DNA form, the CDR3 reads TGTGCCAGCTCACCCGGAGTTGCCATGAACACTGAAGCTTTCTTT. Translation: CASSPGVAMNTEAFF.

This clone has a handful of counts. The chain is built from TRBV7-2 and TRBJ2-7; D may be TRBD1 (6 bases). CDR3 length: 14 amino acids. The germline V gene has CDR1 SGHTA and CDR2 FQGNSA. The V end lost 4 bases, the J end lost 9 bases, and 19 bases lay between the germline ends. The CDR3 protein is CASSSRKTLGGQYF. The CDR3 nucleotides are TGTGCCAGCAGCTCTCGGAAGACTCTAGGGGGGCAGTACTTC. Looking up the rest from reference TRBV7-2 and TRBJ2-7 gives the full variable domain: GAGVSQSPSNKVTEKGKDVELRCDPISGHTALYWYRQSLGQGLEFLIYFQGNSAPDKSGLPSDRFSAERTGGSVSTLTIQRTQQEDSAVYLCASSSRKTLGGQYFGPGTRLTVT.